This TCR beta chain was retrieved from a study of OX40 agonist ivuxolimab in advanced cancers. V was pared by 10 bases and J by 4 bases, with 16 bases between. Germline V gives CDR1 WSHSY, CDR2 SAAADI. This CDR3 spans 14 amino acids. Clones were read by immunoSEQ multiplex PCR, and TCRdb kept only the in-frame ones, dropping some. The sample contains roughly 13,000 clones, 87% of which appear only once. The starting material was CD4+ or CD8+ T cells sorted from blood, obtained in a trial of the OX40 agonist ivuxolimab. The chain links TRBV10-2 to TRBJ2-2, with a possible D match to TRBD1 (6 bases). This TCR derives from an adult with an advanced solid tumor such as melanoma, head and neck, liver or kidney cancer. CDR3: CATKQGVVTGELFF. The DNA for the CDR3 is TGCGCCACAAAACAGGGAGTGGTCACCGGGGAGCTGTTTTTT.